Shown below are 10 T cell receptor beta chains from a single sample sequenced in a study of blood T cells in healthy people across ages. Using a J-beta primer mix together with a sample-barcoded 5' primer, a second PCR was run for roughly 6 to 12 cycles. TCRdb redid the calling of the 5' RACE reads with MiXCR, one entry per CDR3 protein. Of around 900,000 distinct CDR3 sequences detected, just over 50% appear once; the ten largest clones hold over 20%. The specimen was blood. The source of these receptors is a woman in her fifties or sixties in good health.

This rearrangement joins TRBV29-1 to TRBJ2-1, with a weak D call TRBD1 (5 bases). With 3 bases removed from V and 7 bases from J, the gap between germline ends came to 10 bases. In germline, CDR1 is SQVTM, CDR2 ANQGSEA. The CDR3 runs 12 residues. CDR3 nucleotides: TGCAGCGTTGAGGGGCTAAAGAATGAGCAGTTCTTC. Its protein is CSVEGLKNEQFF.

The chain recombines TRBV13 with TRBJ2-1; D may be TRBD1 or TRBD2 (5 bases each). Trimming removed 5 bases at V and 8 bases at J, with 19 bases between. The CDR3 is 15 residues long. In germline, CDR1 is PRHDT, CDR2 FYEKMQ (reference sequence). The CDR3 sequence is CASSSAGAWRDEQFF. DNA of the CDR3: TGTGCCAGCAGCAGTGCCGGGGCCTGGCGAGATGAGCAGTTCTTC.

This sequence joins TRBV28 and TRBJ2-7, with 8 bases aligning to TRBD2. This CDR3 contains 16 residues. Germline V CDR1 and CDR2: MDHEN, SYDVKM. Trimming removed 4 bases from V and 1 base from J; junction bases left unmatched: 9. CDR3 in amino acids: CASSSSGGRTSYEQYF. For the CDR3, the DNA is TGTGCCAGCAGTTCGTCTGGCGGGAGGACATCCTACGAGCAGTACTTC. Full variable domain (missing parts from reference TRBV28 and TRBJ2-7): DVKVTQSSRYLVKRTGEKVFLECVQDMDHENMFWYRQDPGLGLRLIYFSYDVKMKEKGDIPEGYSVSREKKERFSLILESASTNQTSMYLCASSSSGGRTSYEQYFGPGTRLTVT.

The chain employs TRBV20-1 and TRBJ2-7, with D maybe TRBD2 (5 bases). With 7 bases removed from V and 2 bases from J, the gap between germline ends came to 9 bases. The CDR3 is 11 residues long. Germline CDR1 reads DFQATT; CDR2 reads SNEGSKA (reference sequence). The CDR3 protein is CSGERTYEQYF. In DNA form, the CDR3 reads TGCAGTGGGGAGCGGACCTACGAGCAGTACTTC.

There are a few counts of this clonotype. V and J are TRBV5-4 and TRBJ2-6, with D possibly being TRBD2 (6 bases). CDR3 length: 16 residues. The V and J ends lost 0 bases and 3 bases respectively, with 10 bases between them. Germline CDR1 is SGHNT and CDR2 is YYREEE (reference sequence). The CDR3: CASSLGREFGANVLTF. DNA of the CDR3: TGTGCCAGCAGCTTGGGGCGGGAATTTGGGGCCAACGTCCTGACTTTC. Variable domain in full (rest from reference TRBV5-4 and TRBJ2-6): ETGVTQSPTHLIKTRGQQVTLRCSSQSGHNTVSWYQQALGQGPQFIFQYYREEENGRGNFPPRFSGLQFPNYSSELNVNALELDDSALYLCASSLGREFGANVLTFGAGSRLTVL.

The chain employs TRBV7-8 and TRBJ2-3, with D possibly TRBD2 on 6 matching bases. The CDR3 has 16 residues. Germline V lookup: CDR1 SGHVS, CDR2 FQNEAQ. The V gene lost 5 bases and the J gene lost 4 bases, with 19 bases spanning the gap. The CDR3 here is CASSPGLPLLADTQYF. The CDR3 DNA sequence: TGTGCCAGCAGCCCGGGACTCCCACTGTTGGCAGATACGCAGTATTTT.

This clonotype was seen only a few times. The chain has TRBV28 and TRBJ2-6; 7 bases line up with TRBD1. CDR3 length: 15 amino acids. The junction had 5 bases not matched to a gene; V was cut back by 7 bases and J by 2 bases. Germline assignment: CDR1 MDHEN and CDR2 SYDVKM. CDR3 sequence (DNA): TGTGCCAGCACTCGAGACAGGGCTGGGGCCAACGTCCTGACTTTC. This sequence encodes CASTRDRAGANVLTF.

This clonotype was seen more than once but under ten times. The V gene is TRBV12-3 or TRBV12-4, the J gene TRBJ2-5; a weak D match, TRBD2 (5 bases). The CDR3 extends over 13 amino acids. V was shortened by 8 bases and J by 6 bases, with 16 bases between the two germline ends. Here the CDR3 DNA reads TGTGCCAGCCGGGGAAGCGAGCGTCAGACCCAGTACTTC. As protein: CASRGSERQTQYF.

This clonotype was seen only a few times. This rearrangement joins TRBV7-2 to TRBJ2-7; TRBD2 is a possible D gene (5 bases). Trimming took 5 bases from V and 2 from J, leaving 16 bases between them. Germline V gives CDR1 SGHTA, CDR2 FQGNSA. The CDR3 has 15 residues. CDR3 bases: TGTGCCAGCAGCGAGAGCGGTATCCGAGCCTACGAGCAGTACTTC. Translating gives CASSESGIRAYEQYF.

The rearrangement joins TRBV27 to TRBJ2-7, with D hard to call. Between the trimmed V and J ends, which lost 5 bases and 7 bases, there was a span of 12 bases. The CDR3 is 12 residues long. The germline V gene has CDR1 MNHEY and CDR2 SMNVEV (reference sequence). Here the CDR3 reads CASSHDRREQYF. As DNA, the CDR3 is TGTGCCAGCAGTCACGACCGGCGGGAGCAGTACTTC.